Sequencing of this TCR beta chain was carried out in a study of control samples from healthy donors and cancer patients. Sequencing was performed with immunoSEQ multiplex PCR; in TCRdb, only in-frame clones are kept and a portion is missing. This table holds about 80,000 clones, roughly 91% found once. Germline lookup yields CDR1 SGHRS and CDR2 YFSETQ. This CDR3 region has 14 residues. After removal of 2 bases from V and 1 base from J, the junction contained 2 bases not matched to a gene. The receptor comes from a man in his forties or fifties in good health. The chain combines TRBV5-1 with TRBJ1-1; 7 bases line up with TRBD1. Sequencing was carried out using blood. The CDR3 protein is CASSFRTGNTEAFF. The CDR3 DNA is TGCGCCAGCAGCTTCAGGACAGGGAACACTGAAGCTTTCTTT.